Reported below is one T cell receptor beta chain. Trimming took off 1 base at V and 10 bases at J, with 13 bases between the two ends. Germline V gene sequence: CDR1 SGHTA, CDR2 FQGTGA. The length of the CDR3 is 14 residues. Profiling relied on immunoSEQ multiplex PCR, and the TCRdb table lists in-frame clones only, not all of them. The table lists more than 95,000 clones, 89% of them singletons. This record belongs to a study of T cell responses to AZD1222 COVID-19 vaccine. The sequenced sample was peripheral blood, obtained 28 days after the second AZD1222 dose. The sequence was obtained from an adult who received the AZD1222 COVID-19 vaccine. The chain links TRBV7-3 to TRBJ1-4, with no clear D. The CDR3 loop is CASSLIPGVGKLFF. The CDR3 bases are TGTGCCAGCAGCTTAATACCCGGTGTGGGAAAACTGTTTTTT.